This T cell receptor (beta chain) originates from a study of PD-L1 blockade in urothelial cancer. Background on the study: It was around 2014 that patients started atezolizumab at 1,200 mg intravenously every 3 weeks. In the patient group, most of the roughly 30 were males with bladder-origin urothelial cancer.

Trimming removed 2 bases from V and 4 bases from J; junction bases left unmatched: 4. CDR1 and CDR2 from the germline V gene are SGDLS and YYNGEE. The CDR3 has 14 amino acids. Documented time point: pretreatment peripheral blood. This clone was counted a single time. Every PCR was spiked with synthetic TCR analog templates. The assay was immunoSEQ multiplex PCR, and TCRdb's table has in-frame clones only and misses some. Here the sample spans 56,000 or so clones, about 85% being singletons. The sequence was obtained from a man between 65 and 85 years old with urothelial cancer. The material was PBMCs, obtained around atezolizumab (anti-PD-L1) treatment. The V gene is TRBV9, the J gene TRBJ1-1, with TRBD1 identical over 8 bases. The CDR3 nucleotides read TGTGCCAGCAGCGTCCACGACAGGGGCACTGAAGCTTTCTTT. Translation: CASSVHDRGTEAFF.